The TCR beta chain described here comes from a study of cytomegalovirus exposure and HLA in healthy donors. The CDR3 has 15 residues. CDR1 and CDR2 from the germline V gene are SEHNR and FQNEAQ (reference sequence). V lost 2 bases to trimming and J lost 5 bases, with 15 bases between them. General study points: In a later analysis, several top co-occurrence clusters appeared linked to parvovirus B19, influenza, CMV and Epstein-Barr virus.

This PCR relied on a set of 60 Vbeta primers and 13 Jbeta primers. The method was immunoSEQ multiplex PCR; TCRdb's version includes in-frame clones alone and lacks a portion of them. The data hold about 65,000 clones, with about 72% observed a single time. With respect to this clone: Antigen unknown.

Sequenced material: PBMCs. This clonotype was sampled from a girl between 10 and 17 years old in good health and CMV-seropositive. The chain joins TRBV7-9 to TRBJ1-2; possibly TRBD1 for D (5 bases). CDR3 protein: CASSLLPGLLYGYTF. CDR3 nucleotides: TGTGCCAGCAGCTTATTACCGGGACTCTTGTATGGCTACACCTTC.